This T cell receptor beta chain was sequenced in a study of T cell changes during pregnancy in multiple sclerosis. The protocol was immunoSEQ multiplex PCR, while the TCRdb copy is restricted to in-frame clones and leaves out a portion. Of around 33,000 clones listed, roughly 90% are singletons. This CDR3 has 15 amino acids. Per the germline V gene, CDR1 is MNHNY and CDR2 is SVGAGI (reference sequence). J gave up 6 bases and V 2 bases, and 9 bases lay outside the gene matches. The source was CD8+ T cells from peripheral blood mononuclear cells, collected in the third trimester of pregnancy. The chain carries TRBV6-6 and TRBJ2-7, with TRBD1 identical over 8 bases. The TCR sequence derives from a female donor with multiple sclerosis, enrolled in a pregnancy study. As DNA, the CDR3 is TGTGCCAGCAGTTACGGCGGACAGGGTACTTCCGAGCAGTACTTC. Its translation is CASSYGGQGTSEQYF.